Listed below are T cell receptor beta chains from one sample, sequenced in a study of Ad26.COV2.S vaccination and SARS-CoV-2 variants. Sequencing used immunoSEQ multiplex PCR; TCRdb keeps in-frame clones, though not all of them. The sample has around 100,000 clones, over 60% seen once. Source: peripheral blood, taken after recovery from COVID-19. The receptor set was obtained from a human donor who had recovered from COVID-19. Each CDR3 is given with its conserved first and last residue. The order of the fields is J gene, D gene, V gene, CDR3 protein, CDR3 DNA. A D gene is named only where the DNA matches it firmly.

>TRBJ1-6|TRBD1|TRBV19
CASSSQTGEDSPLHF
TGTGCCAGTAGTTCCCAGACAGGGGAGGATTCACCCCTCCACTTT
>TRBJ1-6|TRBD1|TRBV4-1
CASRPTTGGINSPLHF
TGCGCCAGCAGACCTACGACAGGGGGAATTAATTCACCCCTCCACTTT
>TRBJ1-1|-|TRBV5-6
CASSLAPGSSDYTEAFF
TGTGCCAGCAGCTTGGCCCCAGGGAGCTCGGATTACACTGAAGCTTTCTTT
>TRBJ2-2|TRBD1|TRBV5-3
CALDRENTGELFF
TGTGCCTTAGACAGGGAGAACACCGGGGAGCTGTTTTTT
>TRBJ2-1|TRBD2|TRBV5-5
CASSFSGGSYNEQFF
TGTGCCAGCAGCTTTTCGGGGGGCTCCTACAATGAGCAGTTCTTC
>TRBJ1-2|TRBD1|TRBV5-1
CASSPGQAIPSYGYTF
TGCGCCAGCAGCCCCGGACAGGCGATACCTAGCTATGGCTACACCTTC
>TRBJ2-7|TRBD2|TRBV11-2
CASSRVSGDYEQYF
TGTGCCAGCAGCCGTGTTAGCGGGGACTACGAGCAGTACTTC
>TRBJ2-3|TRBD1|TRBV27
CASSPTGGGSLTDTQYF
TGTGCCAGCAGTCCGACAGGGGGTGGCAGTTTAACAGATACGCAGTATTTT
>TRBJ2-7|-|TRBV29-1
CSVERVSHEQYF
TGCAGCGTTGAGAGGGTTTCCCACGAGCAGTACTTC
>TRBJ2-1|TRBD1|TRBV7-2
CASSLGQGYNEQFF
TGTGCCAGCAGCTTAGGACAGGGGTACAATGAGCAGTTCTTC
>TRBJ2-1|-|TRBV7-9
CASSLVRFTNEQFF
TGTGCCAGCAGCTTAGTTCGGTTTACTAATGAGCAGTTCTTC
>TRBJ2-7|TRBD1|TRBV5-1
CASNTGGVSYEQYF
TGCGCCAGCAACACAGGGGGTGTCTCCTACGAGCAGTACTTC
>TRBJ2-5|-|TRBV6-1
CASSEGTEMWETQYF
TGTGCCAGCAGTGAAGGGACAGAGATGTGGGAGACCCAGTACTTC
>TRBJ2-7|-|TRBV2
CASMRQSFEQYF
TGTGCCAGCATGAGGCAGTCTTTCGAGCAGTACTTC
>TRBJ2-1|TRBD1|TRBV4-1
CASSQPGQPYNEQFF
TGCGCCAGCAGCCAACCGGGACAGCCGTACAATGAGCAGTTCTTC
>TRBJ2-6|TRBD1|TRBV10-3
CAISIPGQGGSGANVLTF
TGTGCCATCAGTATACCGGGACAGGGGGGATCTGGGGCCAACGTCCTGACTTTC
>TRBJ2-1|-|TRBV10-3
CAIKENNEQFF
TGTGCCATCAAGGAAAACAATGAGCAGTTCTTC